A single sample gave rise to the 21 T cell receptor beta chains below, sequenced in a study of neurological immune-mediated disorders. TCRdb re-derived calls from the 5' RACE reads in MiXCR, one entry per CDR3 protein. The sample lists roughly 76,000 distinct CDR3 sequences; roughly 15% were seen once. Input material: PBMCs. These receptors were obtained from a woman in her forties or fifties in good health.

This clonotype was detected ten times or more. The V gene is TRBV4-1, the J gene TRBJ2-1; 10 nucleotides match TRBD2. Germline V gives CDR1 MGHRA, CDR2 YSYEKL. This CDR3 is built from 15 residues. With V trimmed by 4 bases and J by 5 bases, 5 bases remained unmatched. The CDR3 DNA reads as TGCGCCAGCAGCCTATGGGGACTAGCGAACAATGAGCAGTTCTTC. This codes for CASSLWGLANNEQFF.

This clonotype has only a few counts. The chain couples TRBV7-2 to TRBJ2-1; 9 positions agree with TRBD2. The CDR3 is 16 amino acids. The V and J ends lost 2 bases and 6 bases, in that order; junction bases with no gene match: 8. The germline V gene encodes CDR1 SGHTA and CDR2 FQGNSA. The chain's CDR3 is CASSLNIAGVSNEQFF. As DNA, the CDR3 is TGTGCCAGCAGCTTAAACATAGCGGGAGTTTCCAATGAGCAGTTCTTC.

The sample holds many counts of this clonotype. The chain joins TRBV6-5 to TRBJ1-1; unclear D gene. Germline-derived CDR1 and CDR2 are MNHEY and SVGAGI. CDR3 length: 15 amino acids. With 7 bases removed from V and 0 bases from J, the gap between germline ends came to 15 bases. The CDR3 here is CASIPQLTMNTEAFF. In DNA form, the CDR3 reads TGTGCCAGCATCCCCCAACTTACCATGAACACTGAAGCTTTCTTT.

This clonotype was seen repeatedly, ten times or more. V usage is TRBV3-1 and J usage is TRBJ2-1; D is possibly TRBD2 (5 bases). Germline V gene data show CDR1 as LGHDT and CDR2 as YNNKEL (reference sequence). The CDR3 totals 17 residues. The V gene lost 0 bases and the J gene lost 0 bases, with 12 bases spanning the gap. The CDR3 DNA reads TGTGCCAGCAGCCAAGACCCCACAACTAGCTCCTACAATGAGCAGTTCTTC. Amino acid sequence: CASSQDPTTSSYNEQFF.

The table lists this clonotype with many counts. The chain combines TRBV28 with TRBJ1-5; no reliable D call. This CDR3 has 12 residues. CDR1 is MDHEN and CDR2 is SYDVKM in the germline V gene. V lost 5 bases and J lost 3, with 5 bases in between. The CDR3: CASSPYNQPQHF. The CDR3 DNA reads TGTGCCAGCAGTCCATACAATCAGCCCCAGCATTTT.

Many counts were recorded for this clonotype. The chain combines TRBV29-1 with TRBJ2-2; D remains ambiguous. The V gene's germline CDR1 is SQVTM and CDR2 ANQGSEA. This CDR3 contains 12 residues. The V end lost 0 bases, the J end lost 3 bases, and 2 bases lay between the germline ends. The CDR3 loop is CSVEEDTGELFF. For the CDR3, the DNA is TGCAGCGTTGAAGAGGACACCGGGGAGCTGTTTTTT.

This clonotype was seen more than once but under ten times. The rearrangement joins TRBV14 to TRBJ1-1; 8 bases agree with TRBD1. The V segment lost 5 bases and the J segment 2 bases; nucleotides outside the gene matches: 4. Germline V gives CDR1 SGHDN, CDR2 FVKESK. CDR3 length: 14 amino acids. CDR3 DNA: TGTGCCAGCAGCAGGGGACAGGTAAACACTGAAGCTTTCTTT. This encodes CASSRGQVNTEAFF.

Ten or more counts support this clonotype. This CDR3 is CASSPRSTEAFF. CDR3 in DNA: TGTGCCAGCAGCCCTCGTAGCACTGAAGCTTTCTTT. V usage is TRBV14 and J usage is TRBJ1-1; D unclear. V shed 4 bases and J shed 4 bases, with 7 bases lying between them. This CDR3 contains 12 residues. Germline lookup yields CDR1 SGHDN and CDR2 FVKESK. The full variable domain, in which reference TRBV14 and TRBJ1-1 provide the parts outside the CDR3, is EAGVTQFPSHSVIEKGQTVTLRCDPISGHDNLYWYRRVMGKEIKFLLHFVKESKQDESGMPNNRFLAERTGGTYSTLKVQPAELEDSGVYFCASSPRSTEAFFGQGTRLTVV.

This clonotype has just a few counts. The chain combines TRBV7-6 with TRBJ2-5; D not certain. This CDR3 is built from 14 residues. Germline CDR1 SGHVS, CDR2 FNYEAQ. The ends were cut back, 5 bases at V and 6 bases at J, with 16 bases in the middle. CDR3 in amino acids: CASSQDPAGKTQYF. CDR3 DNA: TGTGCCAGCAGCCAAGACCCCGCCGGAAAGACCCAGTACTTC.

This clonotype was seen repeatedly, ten times or more. This chain connects TRBV7-8 to TRBJ1-1; 8 nucleotides match TRBD1. This CDR3 has 14 residues. Germline CDR1 reads SGHVS; CDR2 reads FQNEAQ. The V and J ends lost 7 bases and 5 bases, in that order; junction bases with no gene match: 9. In nucleotides, the CDR3 is TGTGCCAGCACCTCACCCCGGACAGGGACTGAAGCTTTCTTT. This gives the protein CASTSPRTGTEAFF.

Many counts were recorded for this clonotype. The rearrangement joins TRBV24-1 to TRBJ2-5; 7 nucleotides line up with TRBD1. There are 15 residues in the CDR3. With 3 bases clipped from V and 0 bases from J, the junction kept 3 bases outside the gene matches. Germline lookup yields CDR1 KGHDR and CDR2 SFDVKD. The CDR3 nucleotides are TGTGCCACCAGTGATCGGGACAGCTACCAAGAGACCCAGTACTTC. This codes for CATSDRDSYQETQYF.

This clonotype was detected many times. V is TRBV5-1 and J is TRBJ2-5; possible D gene TRBD2, 5 bases. V shed 4 bases and J shed 1 base, with 11 bases lying between them. Germline V lookup: CDR1 SGHRS, CDR2 YFSETQ. There are 14 residues in the CDR3. The DNA of the CDR3 is TGCGCCAGCAGCCCACGAGCGGTCCAAGAGACCCAGTACTTC. Translating gives CASSPRAVQETQYF.

This clonotype was counted many times. The V and J genes are TRBV28 and TRBJ1-1; TRBD1 aligns across 8 bases. This CDR3 is built from 16 residues. The V gene end was trimmed by 6 bases and the J gene end by 5 bases; junction bases not matched to a gene: 14. Germline loops: CDR1 MDHEN, CDR2 SYDVKM. The CDR3 is CASRPWAGGWGTEAFF. The CDR3, as DNA: TGTGCCAGCAGGCCTTGGGCAGGGGGCTGGGGTACTGAAGCTTTCTTT.

In this sample, this clonotype turned up many times. This chain connects TRBV20-1 to TRBJ2-5, with 10 positions matching TRBD2. Trimming cost V 6 bases and J 3 bases; bases outside gene matches: 7. CDR1 and CDR2 from the germline V gene are DFQATT and SNEGSKA (reference sequence). CDR3 length equals 14 residues. CDR3 loop: CSAYAGTSEETQYF. The CDR3 nucleotides read TGCAGTGCCTACGCTGGGACTAGCGAAGAGACCCAGTACTTC.

This clonotype has a count of ten or more. The genes are TRBV7-9 and TRBJ2-5; the D is unclear. Per germline, CDR1 SEHNR and CDR2 FQNEAQ (reference sequence). V lost 1 base to trimming and J lost 0 bases, with 9 bases between them. This CDR3 has 15 residues. Here the CDR3 reads CASSLGNSHQETQYF. The CDR3, as DNA: TGTGCCAGCAGCTTAGGTAACAGTCACCAAGAGACCCAGTACTTC.

The V and J genes are TRBV20-1 and TRBJ1-5; 7 bases line up with TRBD1. The CDR3 covers 14 residues. Germline V gives CDR1 DFQATT, CDR2 SNEGSKA (reference sequence). J gave up 4 bases and V 3 bases, and 6 bases lay outside the gene matches. CDR3 sequence: CSASRQGGNQPQHF. Written as DNA, the CDR3 is TGCAGTGCTAGTCGGCAGGGGGGGAATCAGCCCCAGCATTTT.

This clonotype was recorded many times. The chain couples TRBV3-1 to TRBJ1-5; D ambiguous. Germline CDR1 LGHDT, CDR2 YNNKEL (reference sequence). The CDR3 contains 13 residues. The V gene lost 5 bases and the J gene lost 5 bases, with 10 bases spanning the gap. The CDR3 protein is CASSGDRYQPQHF. The CDR3 DNA reads TGTGCCAGCAGCGGCGACCGATATCAGCCCCAGCATTTT.

In this sample, this clonotype turned up many times. V gene TRBV9 combines with J gene TRBJ2-3; tentative D call: TRBD2 (5 bases). Between the trimmed V and J ends, which lost 2 bases and 3 bases, there was a span of 10 bases. This CDR3 comprises 14 residues. Germline values: CDR1 SGDLS, CDR2 YYNGEE. The CDR3 region is CASSVSEPTDTQYF. In DNA form, the CDR3 reads TGTGCCAGCAGCGTTAGCGAGCCTACAGATACGCAGTATTTT. The full variable domain, in which reference TRBV9 and TRBJ2-3 provide the parts outside the CDR3, is DSGVTQTPKHLITATGQRVTLRCSPRSGDLSVYWYQQSLDQGLQFLIQYYNGEERAKGNILERFSAQQFPDLHSELNLSSLELGDSALYFCASSVSEPTDTQYFGPGTRLTVL.

This clonotype was picked up many times. The chain employs TRBV7-2 and TRBJ1-5; possibly TRBD1 for D (5 bases). The V gene lost 5 bases and the J gene lost 5 bases, with 13 bases spanning the gap. CDR1 is SGHTA, CDR2 FQGNSA, per germline. The CDR3 has 14 residues. As DNA, the CDR3 is TGTGCCAGCAGCCCCAGGGTGTTTGATCAGCCCCAGCATTTT. Protein product: CASSPRVFDQPQHF.

This clonotype was observed a handful of times. The rearrangement links TRBV20-1 to TRBJ1-2, with 7 positions matching TRBD1. Trimming cost V 3 bases and J 1 base; bases outside gene matches: 5. This CDR3 has 14 amino acids. In germline, CDR1 is DFQATT, CDR2 SNEGSKA (reference sequence). The CDR3 DNA reads TGCAGTGCTAGCGGGACAGAAGATAACTATGGCTACACCTTC. This codes for CSASGTEDNYGYTF.

The chain employs TRBV7-2 and TRBJ1-1; D remains unclear. Trimming took off 5 bases at V and 12 bases at J, with 16 bases between the two ends. There are 12 residues in the CDR3. Germline V gives CDR1 SGHTA, CDR2 FQGNSA. Here the CDR3 DNA reads TGTGCCAGCAGCCCGGGCCCTGGGGAGACTTTCTTT. It is translated as CASSPGPGETFF.